The 26 T cell receptor beta chains below were found in one sample sequenced in a study of T-cell reconstitution after alpha-beta-depleted transplantation in children. Unique molecular identifiers were used to barcode this TCRbeta library. TCRdb re-derived calls from the PCR reads in MiXCR, one entry per CDR3 protein. Here the sample spans approximately 270,000 distinct CDR3 sequences, about 10% being singletons. The source was PBMCs from the stem cell graft donor, collected from the stem cell graft. These receptor sequences come from a human donor who donated a stem cell graft to a child with SCID.

The V call is TRBV4-1, the J call TRBJ2-7; 8 bases are shared with TRBD1. The V segment lost 4 bases and the J segment 3 bases; nucleotides outside the gene matches: 8. Germline V CDR1 and CDR2: MGHRA, YSYEKL. This CDR3 comprises 15 residues. The CDR3 DNA sequence: TGCGCCAGCAGCCCCGACCCACAGGGGGTCTACGAGCAGTACTTC. Amino acids: CASSPDPQGVYEQYF.

The gene calls are TRBV7-8 and TRBJ2-7; D is ambiguous. CDR3 size: 15 residues. Germline lookup yields CDR1 SGHVS and CDR2 FQNEAQ. V shed 5 bases and J shed 3 bases, with 17 bases lying between them. CDR3 amino acids: CASSIRSLEIYEQYF. CDR3 DNA: TGTGCCAGCAGCATCCGATCTCTCGAAATCTACGAGCAGTACTTC.

There are a few counts of this clonotype. The chain links TRBV11-2 to TRBJ1-1; D possibly corresponds to TRBD1 (5 bases). V was clipped by 5 bases and J by 3 bases, with 16 bases between them. The CDR3 loop spans 15 amino acids. Looked up from germline, CDR1 is SGHAT and CDR2 is FQNNGV. CDR3 protein: CASSVIDSPYTEAFF. The CDR3 coding sequence is TGTGCCAGCAGCGTCATCGACAGTCCCTACACTGAAGCTTTCTTT.

This clonotype was seen repeatedly, ten times or more. The CDR3 DNA reads TGCAGCGTACCAGGGTTAAGCACAGATACGCAGTATTTT. Amino acid sequence: CSVPGLSTDTQYF. The chain employs TRBV29-1 and TRBJ2-3; possible D gene TRBD1, 5 bases. This CDR3 is built from 13 residues. Germline-derived CDR1 and CDR2 are SQVTM and ANQGSEA. With 6 bases removed from V and 0 bases from J, the gap between germline ends came to 10 bases.

The table lists this clonotype with many counts. The rearrangement uses TRBV20-1 and TRBJ2-1; 8 positions agree with TRBD1. The trim removed 6 bases at V and 0 bases at J, leaving 7 bases unmatched. This CDR3 comprises 15 residues. The V gene's germline CDR1 is DFQATT and CDR2 SNEGSKA (reference sequence). DNA for the CDR3: TGCAGTGCGGAAACTACAGGGGGCTCCTACAATGAGCAGTTCTTC. It specifies CSAETTGGSYNEQFF.

The rearrangement uses TRBV7-6 and TRBJ2-5, with D possibly matching TRBD1 (6 bases). Trimming took 1 base from V and 4 from J, leaving 13 bases between them. Germline loops: CDR1 SGHVS, CDR2 FNYEAQ. The CDR3 runs 15 residues. The CDR3 here is CASSLVQGVLETQYF. CDR3 DNA: TGTGCCAGCAGCTTAGTACAGGGAGTACTAGAGACCCAGTACTTC.

This chain connects TRBV18 to TRBJ1-2; TRBD1 agrees at 9 bases. This CDR3 has 14 amino acids. The V gene's germline CDR1 is KGHSH and CDR2 LQKENI. The ends lost 3 bases at V and 6 bases at J; junction bases unmatched: 5. CDR3 amino acids: CASSPADRGDGYTF. The CDR3 coding sequence is TGTGCCAGCTCACCGGCCGACAGGGGGGATGGCTACACCTTC.

The rearrangement joins TRBV20-1 to TRBJ1-1, with D tentatively TRBD1 (5 bases). Trimming cost V 3 bases and J 1 base, with 12 bases left between them. The CDR3 contains 14 residues. The germline gives CDR1 DFQATT, CDR2 SNEGSKA (reference sequence). The CDR3 sequence: CSASKGQANTEAFF. Here the CDR3 DNA reads TGCAGTGCTAGTAAGGGGCAGGCGAACACTGAAGCTTTCTTT.

The V and J genes are TRBV20-1 and TRBJ2-7; weak D call: TRBD2 (5 bases). Germline V CDR1 and CDR2: DFQATT, SNEGSKA (reference sequence). V lost 5 bases to trimming and J lost 4 bases, with 15 bases between them. The CDR3 totals 13 residues. The CDR3 protein is CSAEGTPRYEQYF. As DNA, the CDR3 is TGCAGTGCTGAGGGCACCCCAAGGTACGAGCAGTACTTC.

This clonotype was seen a handful of times. The chain employs TRBV3-1 and TRBJ1-2; no firm D call. The germline V gene encodes CDR1 LGHDT and CDR2 YNNKEL (reference sequence). V dropped 2 bases and J dropped 7 bases, with 8 bases sitting between them. This CDR3 contains 12 residues. In DNA form, the CDR3 reads TGTGCCAGCAGCCAAATGGGTACTGGCTACACCTTC. Protein product: CASSQMGTGYTF.

This chain joins TRBV7-3 and TRBJ2-2, with unresolved D. With 8 bases removed from V and 0 bases from J, the gap between germline ends came to 7 bases. Germline CDR1 SGHTA, CDR2 FQGTGA. This CDR3 is built from 13 residues. This chain's CDR3 is CASGPSNTGELFF. The CDR3 DNA is TGTGCCAGCGGACCCTCGAACACCGGGGAGCTGTTTTTT.

This clonotype appeared many times. The CDR3 bases are TGTGCCAGCAGTGGGGCAGGGGGTACCGGGGAGCTGTTTTTT. Translating gives CASSGAGGTGELFF. The chain has TRBV12-3 or TRBV12-4 and TRBJ2-2; 7 nucleotides match TRBD1. The CDR3 sequence is 14 residues long. V lost 5 bases and J lost 5; bases outside the gene matches: 5.

This clonotype occurred a few times. The chain joins TRBV14 to TRBJ2-7; 7 bases fit TRBD1. Trimming removed 2 bases from V and 5 bases from J; junction bases left unmatched: 6. From germline, CDR1 is SGHDN and CDR2 FVKESK. This CDR3 region has 14 residues. The CDR3, as DNA: TGTGCCAGCAGCCAAACCGAGGGGGCGAACGAGCAGTACTTC. Protein: CASSQTEGANEQYF.

CDR3 region: CASSPRQLTYQETQYF. CDR3 coding DNA: TGTGCCAGCAGTCCCCGTCAGCTTACCTACCAAGAGACCCAGTACTTC. The chain recombines TRBV12-3 or TRBV12-4 with TRBJ2-5; D not certain. The germline V and J ends were trimmed by 5 bases and 0 bases, with 16 bases remaining between them. The length of the CDR3 is 16 residues.

This clonotype showed up just a few times. This rearrangement joins TRBV5-1 to TRBJ2-1; D is unresolved. CDR1 SGHRS and CDR2 YFSETQ come from the germline V gene. The ends were cut back, 4 bases at V and 0 bases at J, with 14 bases in the middle. This CDR3 contains 16 residues. CDR3 sequence: CASSPVGILSYNEQFF. The CDR3, as DNA: TGCGCCAGCAGCCCAGTGGGAATTCTCTCCTACAATGAGCAGTTCTTC. Drawing the rest from reference TRBV5-1 and TRBJ2-1, the complete variable domain is KAGVTQTPRYLIKTRGQQVTLSCSPISGHRSVSWYQQTPGQGLQFLFEYFSETQRNKGNFPGRFSGRQFSNSRSEMNVSTLELGDSALYLCASSPVGILSYNEQFFGPGTRLTVL.

This chain joins TRBV12-3 or TRBV12-4 and TRBJ2-7, with D possibly matching TRBD1 (6 bases). V was shortened by 5 bases and J by 3 bases, with 17 bases between the two germline ends. The CDR3 is 15 residues long. CDR3 residues: CASSPQQGLGYEQYF. The CDR3 region has the DNA TGTGCCAGCAGTCCCCAACAGGGATTGGGCTACGAGCAGTACTTC.

V and J are TRBV5-6 and TRBJ2-5; the match to TRBD1 covers 8 bases. Unmatched junction bases numbered 7, after V lost 4 bases and J lost 5 bases. Germline CDR1 reads SGHDT; CDR2 reads YYEEEE. The CDR3 consists of 14 residues. The CDR3 reads CASSAWTGSETQYF. For the CDR3, the DNA is TGTGCCAGCAGCGCGTGGACAGGGTCGGAGACCCAGTACTTC.

The chain recombines TRBV4-1 with TRBJ2-1; TRBD2 aligns across 9 bases. J gave up 9 bases and V 0 bases, and 18 bases lay outside the gene matches. This CDR3 spans 19 amino acids. Germline V gives CDR1 MGHRA, CDR2 YSYEKL. The CDR3 DNA sequence: TGCGCCAGCAGCCAAGAGTCCCACTCGCGGGGGGGCCGAATTGGTGAGCAGTTCTTC. As protein: CASSQESHSRGGRIGEQFF.

The chain couples TRBV29-1 to TRBJ2-3; 10 bases map to TRBD1. CDR1 and CDR2 from the germline V gene are SQVTM and ANQGSEA. The CDR3 runs 15 residues. V gave up 2 bases and J gave up 6 bases; unmatched junction bases: 8. CDR3 nucleotide sequence: TGCAGCGTTGAACCTACGGGACAGGGGCGCGATACGCAGTATTTT. Its translation is CSVEPTGQGRDTQYF.

This clonotype was seen repeatedly, ten times or more. This chain connects TRBV5-1 to TRBJ2-5; possibly TRBD2 for D (6 bases). The CDR3 is 13 amino acids. Deletions cut 4 bases from V and 4 bases from J, with 11 bases between. Germline V gene sequence: CDR1 SGHRS, CDR2 YFSETQ. The CDR3 nucleotides read TGCGCCAGCAGCGCGGGAACCGGAGAGACCCAGTACTTC. It codes for CASSAGTGETQYF.

The chain combines TRBV10-1 with TRBJ2-3, with TRBD1 matching over 9 bases. Looked up from germline, CDR1 is WNHNN and CDR2 is SYGVQD (reference sequence). V shed 0 bases and J 4 bases; nucleotides not matched to a gene: 5. The CDR3 loop spans 16 amino acids. CDR3 sequence reads: CASSESRTGEADTQYF. Written as DNA, the CDR3 is TGCGCCAGCAGTGAGTCTAGGACAGGGGAAGCAGATACGCAGTATTTT.

There are many counts of this clonotype. V and J are TRBV5-1 and TRBJ2-3; D unclear. CDR1 is SGHRS, CDR2 YFSETQ, per germline. CDR3 length equals 15 residues. V was pared by 1 base and J by 2 bases, with 11 bases between. CDR3 in amino acids: CASSLSSGYTDTQYF. DNA of the CDR3: TGCGCCAGCAGCTTGTCTTCGGGCTACACAGATACGCAGTATTTT.

This clonotype was detected many times. The chain recombines TRBV12-3 or TRBV12-4 with TRBJ2-7; 7 nucleotides align to TRBD2. The trim removed 6 bases at V and 0 bases at J, leaving 8 bases unmatched. The CDR3 runs 15 residues. DNA of the CDR3: TGTGCCAGCAGCACGCGCGGGGGAAACTCCTACGAGCAGTACTTC. Its protein product is CASSTRGGNSYEQYF.

This clonotype was found a few times. The chain recombines TRBV7-6 with TRBJ2-1, with D possibly TRBD2 on 7 matching bases. The germline V gene has CDR1 SGHVS and CDR2 FNYEAQ. V was shortened by 0 bases and J by 6 bases, with 12 bases between the two germline ends. There are 15 residues in the CDR3. CDR3 coding DNA: TGTGCCAGCAGCTTAGCGGGGGGGCGCGCCAATGAGCAGTTCTTC. Translation gives CASSLAGGRANEQFF.

This clonotype was counted between two and nine times. The V call is TRBV6-5, the J call TRBJ2-2, with 11 bases aligning to TRBD2. CDR3 length equals 19 residues. The junction had 7 bases not matched to a gene; V was cut back by 0 bases and J by 1 base. The germline CDR1 and CDR2 sequences are MNHEY and SVGAGI. CDR3 loop: CASSYSVLAGGQNTGELFF. The CDR3 DNA reads as TGTGCCAGCAGTTACTCAGTCCTAGCGGGGGGCCAGAACACCGGGGAGCTGTTTTTT.

The chain has TRBV5-1 and TRBJ2-7; D may match TRBD1 or TRBD2 (6 bases each). The CDR3 is made up of 14 amino acids. CDR1 and CDR2 (germline): SGHRS, YFSETQ. The V gene lost 2 bases and the J gene lost 1 base, with 10 bases spanning the gap. The CDR3 nucleotides read TGCGCCAGCAGCTTCCCGGGGGCGTCCTACGAGCAGTACTTC. This encodes CASSFPGASYEQYF.